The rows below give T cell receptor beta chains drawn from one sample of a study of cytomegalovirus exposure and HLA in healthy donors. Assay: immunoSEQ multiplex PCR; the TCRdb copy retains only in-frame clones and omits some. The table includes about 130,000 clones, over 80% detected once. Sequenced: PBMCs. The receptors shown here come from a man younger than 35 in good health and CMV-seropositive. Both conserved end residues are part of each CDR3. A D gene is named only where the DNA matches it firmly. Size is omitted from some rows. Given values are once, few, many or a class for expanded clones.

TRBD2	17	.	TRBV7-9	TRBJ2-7	TGTGCCAGCAGCATTTATAGCGGGGGGCCGTACCGTTACGAGCAGTACTTC	CASSIYSGGPYRYEQYF
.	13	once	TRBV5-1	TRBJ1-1	TGCGCCAGCAGCAAACAGGCCAACACTGAAGCTTTCTTT	CASSKQANTEAFF
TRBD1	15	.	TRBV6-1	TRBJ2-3	TGTGCCAGCAGTGAAGCGGAAGGGGGCGCAGATACGCAGTATTTT	CASSEAEGGADTQYF
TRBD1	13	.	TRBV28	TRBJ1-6	TGTGCCAGCACATACAGGGGGAATTCACCCCTCCACTTT	CASTYRGNSPLHF
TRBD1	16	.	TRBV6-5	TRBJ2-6	TGTGCCAGCAGTTACAATAGAGGACAGGGGTTTGGCGTCCTGACTTTC	CASSYNRGQGFGVLTF
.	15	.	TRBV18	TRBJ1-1	TGTGCCAGCTCACCCCTGAGCGGGGGGACCACTGAAGCTTTCTTT	CASSPLSGGTTEAFF
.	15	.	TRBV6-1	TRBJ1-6	TGTGCCAGCAGTGAACCCCCCCGAATCGGGTCACCCCTCCACTTT	CASSEPPRIGSPLHF
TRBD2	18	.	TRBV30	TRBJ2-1	TGTGCCTGGAGTACCACTCCCTTTTCTAGCGGGGGGGTCAATGAGCAGTTCTTC	CAWSTTPFSSGGVNEQFF
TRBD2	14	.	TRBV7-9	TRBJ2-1	TGTGCCAGCAGCCCCGGGGGGGCCTACAATGAGCAGTTCTTC	CASSPGGAYNEQFF
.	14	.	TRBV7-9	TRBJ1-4	TGTGCCAGCAGCCCCAAAGGAGCGGGGGAAAAACTGTTTTTT	CASSPKGAGEKLFF
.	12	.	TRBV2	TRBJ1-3	TGTGCCAGCAGGTCAGGGGATCACACCATATATTTT	CASRSGDHTIYF
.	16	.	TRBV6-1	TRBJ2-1	TGTGCCAGCAGTGAAGAGGGCAGGGGGGTCTACAATGAGCAGTTCTTC	CASSEEGRGVYNEQFF
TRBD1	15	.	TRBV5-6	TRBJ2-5	TGTGCCAGCAGCGGCGGGACAGGGGGACGAGAGACCCAGTACTTC	CASSGGTGGRETQYF
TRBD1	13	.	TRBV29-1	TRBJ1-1	TGCAGCGTGGAGGACAGGCAGAACACTGAAGCTTTCTTT	CSVEDRQNTEAFF
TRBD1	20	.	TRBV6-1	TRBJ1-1	TGTGCCAGCAGTGCCCAACGAGCCGTAGGGGGCTTAATGGGGGACACTGAAGCTTTCTTT	CASSAQRAVGGLMGDTEAFF
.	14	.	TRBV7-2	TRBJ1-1	TGTGCCAGCAGCTCCAGCCCTGGAGGGACTGAAGCTTTCTTT	CASSSSPGGTEAFF
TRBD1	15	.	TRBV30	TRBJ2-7	TGTGCCTGGAGTTCGACAGGGGCCCCTCCCTACGAGCAGTACTTC	CAWSSTGAPPYEQYF
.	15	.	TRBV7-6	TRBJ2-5	TGTGCCAGCAGCTTTGGGGGCGCGAAGGTTGAGACCCAGTACTTC	CASSFGGAKVETQYF
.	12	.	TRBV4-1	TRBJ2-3	TGCGCCAGCAGCCAAGAAACAGGATCCGAGTATTTT	CASSQETGSEYF
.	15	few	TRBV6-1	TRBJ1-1	TGTGCCAGCCTCCGGGTCCCAAACATGAACACTGAAGCTTTCTTT	CASLRVPNMNTEAFF
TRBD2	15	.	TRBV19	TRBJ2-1	TGTGCCAGTAGTTTCACTAGCGGCCCCTACAATGAGCAGTTCTTC	CASSFTSGPYNEQFF
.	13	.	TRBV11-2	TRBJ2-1	TGTGCCAGCAGCCTCAGGGGCAGGGATGAGCAGTTCTTC	CASSLRGRDEQFF
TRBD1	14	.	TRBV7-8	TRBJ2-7	TGTGCCAGCAGGTTGGGACAGGGGACCTACGAGCAGTACTTC	CASRLGQGTYEQYF
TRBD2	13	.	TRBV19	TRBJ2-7	TGTGCCAGTCAGGGACTAGAGACCTACGAGCAGTACTTC	CASQGLETYEQYF
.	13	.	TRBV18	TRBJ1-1	TGTGCCAGCTCACCGGCGGGAGGGGATGAAGCTTTCTTT	CASSPAGGDEAFF
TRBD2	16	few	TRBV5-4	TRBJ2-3	TGTGCCAGCAGCCTCACCGGGACTAGGATTTCTGATACGCAGTATTTT	CASSLTGTRISDTQYF
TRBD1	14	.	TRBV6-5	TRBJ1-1	TGTGCCAGCAGCCGAGGACAGGGGCGCACTGAAGCTTTCTTT	CASSRGQGRTEAFF
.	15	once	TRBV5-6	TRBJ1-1	TGTGCCAGCAGCTCGACACAGGGTCCGAACACTGAAGCTTTCTTT	CASSSTQGPNTEAFF
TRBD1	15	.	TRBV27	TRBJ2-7	TGTGCCAGCAGTTTGGCAGGACAGGGCCCCTACGAGCAGTACTTC	CASSLAGQGPYEQYF
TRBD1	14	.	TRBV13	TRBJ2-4	TGTGCCAGCAGCCTACGGACAGGGGAAAACATTCAGTACTTC	CASSLRTGENIQYF
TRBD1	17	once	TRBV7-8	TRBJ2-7	TGTGCCAGCAGCACGCCGGGACAGGATTCGACAACCTACGAGCAGTACTTC	CASSTPGQDSTTYEQYF
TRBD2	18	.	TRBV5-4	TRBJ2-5	TGTGCCAGCAGCAAACCTGGACTAGCGGGGGTGGTGATTGAGACCCAGTACTTC	CASSKPGLAGVVIETQYF
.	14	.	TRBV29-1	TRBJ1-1	TGCAGCGTCCCCTCGACCGCGGCGTCTACTGAAGCTTTCTTT	CSVPSTAASTEAFF
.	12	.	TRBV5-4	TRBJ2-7	TGTGCCAGCAGCAGTGACATTTACGAGCAGTACTTC	CASSSDIYEQYF
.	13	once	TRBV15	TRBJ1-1	TGTGCCACCAGCAGCGGAGATTTGACTGAAGCTTTCTTT	CATSSGDLTEAFF
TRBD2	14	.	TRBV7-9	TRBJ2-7	TGTGCCAGCAGCTCCCTGGTGGGAGGGACCGAGCAGTACTTC	CASSSLVGGTEQYF
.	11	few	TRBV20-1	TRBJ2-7	TGCAGTGCACGGACTATCTACGAGCAGTACTTC	CSARTIYEQYF
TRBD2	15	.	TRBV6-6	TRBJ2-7	TGTGCCAGCAGTTCTCTAGCGGGGGGGTACTACGAGCAGTACTTC	CASSSLAGGYYEQYF
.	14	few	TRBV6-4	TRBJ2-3	TGTGCCAGCAGTGACGAGGGCGGGGCCGATACGCAGTATTTT	CASSDEGGADTQYF
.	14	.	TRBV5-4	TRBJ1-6	TGTGCCAGCAGCCCCGGACTTGGGAATTCACCCCTCCACTTT	CASSPGLGNSPLHF
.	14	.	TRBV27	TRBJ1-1	TGTGCCAGCAGCCCCAAGGGAGAAAACACTGAAGCTTTCTTT	CASSPKGENTEAFF
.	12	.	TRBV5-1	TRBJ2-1	TGCGCCAGCAGCCGGGAGCTTAATGAGCAGTTCTTC	CASSRELNEQFF
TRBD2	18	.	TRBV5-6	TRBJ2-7	TGTGCCAGCAGCTTGAGGGCACTAGCGGGGGGTCCGCAATCCGAGCAGTACTTC	CASSLRALAGGPQSEQYF
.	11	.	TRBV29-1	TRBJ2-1	TGCAGCTCCTTATCCTACAATGAGCAGTTCTTC	CSSLSYNEQFF